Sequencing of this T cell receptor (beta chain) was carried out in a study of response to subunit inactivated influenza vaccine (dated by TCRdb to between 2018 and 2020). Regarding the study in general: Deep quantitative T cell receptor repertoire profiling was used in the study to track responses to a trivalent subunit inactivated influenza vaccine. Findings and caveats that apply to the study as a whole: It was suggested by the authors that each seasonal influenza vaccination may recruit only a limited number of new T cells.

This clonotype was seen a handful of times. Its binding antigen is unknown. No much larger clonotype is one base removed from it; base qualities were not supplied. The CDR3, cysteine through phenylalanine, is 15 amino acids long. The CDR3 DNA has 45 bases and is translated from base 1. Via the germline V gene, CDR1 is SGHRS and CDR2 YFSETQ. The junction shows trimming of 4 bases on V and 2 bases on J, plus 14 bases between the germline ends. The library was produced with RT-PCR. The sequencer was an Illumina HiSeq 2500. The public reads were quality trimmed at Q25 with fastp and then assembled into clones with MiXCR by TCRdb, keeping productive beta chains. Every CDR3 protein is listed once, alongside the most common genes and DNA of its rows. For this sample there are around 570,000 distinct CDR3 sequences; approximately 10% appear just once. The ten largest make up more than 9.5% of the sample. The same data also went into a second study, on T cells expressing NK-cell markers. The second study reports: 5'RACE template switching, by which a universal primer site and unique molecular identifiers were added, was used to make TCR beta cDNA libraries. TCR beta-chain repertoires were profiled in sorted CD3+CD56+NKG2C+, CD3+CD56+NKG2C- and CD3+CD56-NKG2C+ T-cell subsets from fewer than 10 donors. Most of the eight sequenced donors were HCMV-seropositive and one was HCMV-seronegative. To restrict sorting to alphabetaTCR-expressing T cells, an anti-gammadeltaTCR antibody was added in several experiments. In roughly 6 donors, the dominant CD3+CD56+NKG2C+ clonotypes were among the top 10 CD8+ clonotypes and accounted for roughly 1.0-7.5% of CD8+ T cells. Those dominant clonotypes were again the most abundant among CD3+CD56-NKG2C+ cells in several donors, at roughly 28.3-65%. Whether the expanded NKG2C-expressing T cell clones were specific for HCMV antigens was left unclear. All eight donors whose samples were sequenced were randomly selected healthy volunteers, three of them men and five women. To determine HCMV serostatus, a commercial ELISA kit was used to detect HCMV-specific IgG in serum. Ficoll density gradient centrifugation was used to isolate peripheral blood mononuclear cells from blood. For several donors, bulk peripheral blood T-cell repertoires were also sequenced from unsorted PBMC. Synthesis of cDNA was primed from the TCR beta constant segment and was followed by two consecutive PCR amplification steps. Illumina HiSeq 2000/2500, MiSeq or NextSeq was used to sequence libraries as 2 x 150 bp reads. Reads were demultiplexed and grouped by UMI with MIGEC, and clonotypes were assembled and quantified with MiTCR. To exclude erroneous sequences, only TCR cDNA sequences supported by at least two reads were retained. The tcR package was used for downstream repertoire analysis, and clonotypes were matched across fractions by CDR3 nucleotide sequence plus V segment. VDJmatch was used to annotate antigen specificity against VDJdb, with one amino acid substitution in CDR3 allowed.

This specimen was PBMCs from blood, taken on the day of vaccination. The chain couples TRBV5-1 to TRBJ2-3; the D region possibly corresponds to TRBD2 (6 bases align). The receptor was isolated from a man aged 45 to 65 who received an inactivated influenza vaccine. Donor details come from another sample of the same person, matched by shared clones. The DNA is TGCGCCAGCAGCGTTTTTGGCGGGATCACAGATACGCAGTATTTT. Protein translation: CASSVFGGITDTQYF.